These T cell receptor beta chains were read from a single sample in a study of T cells in Graves' hyperthyroidism and ophthalmopathy. TCRdb re-called the multiplex PCR reads with MiXCR, one entry per CDR3 protein. The sample includes 40,000 or so distinct CDR3 sequences, around 48% of them seen just once. The sequenced material came from blood. These receptors were collected from a woman aged 50 to 60 with Graves' hyperthyroidism that later progressed to Graves' ophthalmopathy. CDR3s include the opening cysteine and the closing phenylalanine or tryptophan. Fields, in order: D gene, CDR3 length, V gene, clone size, J gene, CDR3 DNA, CDR3 protein. The D gene is left open where the match is weak. Clone size is shown for a subset of rows, as once, few, many or a class of expanded clone.

D: .
length: 14
V: TRBV20-1
size: once
J: TRBJ2-4
DNA: TGCAGTGCTAGAGGTAGTCAGCTCGAGGACACCCAGTACTTC
CDR3: CSARGSQLEDTQYF

D: TRBD2
length: 15
V: TRBV19
size: many
J: TRBJ2-3
DNA: TGTGCCAGTAGTCCGACGGGGGGGCTCACAGATACGCAGTATTTT
CDR3: CASSPTGGLTDTQYF

D: TRBD1
length: 17
V: TRBV5-5
size: many
J: TRBJ1-6
DNA: TGTGCCAGCAGCTTTACCGGGACAGGGGGCCATAATTCACCCCTCCACTTT
CDR3: CASSFTGTGGHNSPLHF

D: .
length: 22
V: TRBV6-6
size: .
J: TRBJ2-2
DNA: TGTGCCAGCAGTTACTCGCCGGGGGCGACTCCCCATAGGCGGGACCACACCGGGGAGCTGTTTTTT
CDR3: CASSYSPGATPHRRDHTGELFF

D: TRBD2
length: 13
V: TRBV20-1
size: .
J: TRBJ2-1
DNA: TGCAGTGCGGTGACTAGCGGGATTGATGAGCAGTTCTTC
CDR3: CSAVTSGIDEQFF

D: .
length: 13
V: TRBV20-1
size: many
J: TRBJ2-1
DNA: TGCAGTTCCTCTAGGCCTGAATACAATGAGCAGTTCTTC
CDR3: CSSSRPEYNEQFF

D: .
length: 15
V: TRBV5-1
size: .
J: TRBJ2-1
DNA: TGCGCCAGCGGAAAAGCGGAAAGCTCCTACAATGAGCAGTTCTTC
CDR3: CASGKAESSYNEQFF

D: .
length: 13
V: TRBV7-9
size: many
J: TRBJ2-2
DNA: TGTGCCAGCAGCGGGAGGAACACCGGGGAGCTGTTTTTT
CDR3: CASSGRNTGELFF

D: TRBD1
length: 15
V: TRBV11-3
size: .
J: TRBJ2-5
DNA: TGTGCCAGCAGCCCTACAGGGACAGATCAAGAGACCCAGTACTTC
CDR3: CASSPTGTDQETQYF

D: .
length: 13
V: TRBV20-1
size: many
J: TRBJ2-7
DNA: TGCAGTGCTAGAATTCTGCGGGGCTACGAGCAGTACTTC
CDR3: CSARILRGYEQYF

D: .
length: 13
V: TRBV29-1
size: medium-sized
J: TRBJ1-2
DNA: TGCAGCGTTGAGCGGGACTCTTACTATGGCTACACCTTC
CDR3: CSVERDSYYGYTF

D: TRBD2
length: 14
V: TRBV7-7
size: .
J: TRBJ2-7
DNA: TGTGCTAGCAGCTTAGGGAGGGGTGGGTACGAGCAGTACTTC
CDR3: CASSLGRGGYEQYF

D: TRBD1
length: 13
V: TRBV3-1
size: many
J: TRBJ2-7
DNA: TGTGCCAGCCAAGGACAGGGTTCCTACGAGCAGTACTTC
CDR3: CASQGQGSYEQYF

D: TRBD2
length: 14
V: TRBV9
size: .
J: TRBJ2-7
DNA: TGTGCCAGCCTGTCCGGGACTAGCACCTACGAGCAGTACTTC
CDR3: CASLSGTSTYEQYF

D: .
length: 14
V: TRBV24-1
size: .
J: TRBJ2-7
DNA: TGTGCCACCGCGAGGGGCGACGCATGGGGCGAGCAGTACTTC
CDR3: CATARGDAWGEQYF

D: .
length: 15
V: TRBV6-5
size: .
J: TRBJ1-5
DNA: TGTGCCAGCAGGATAACACAAGATAGCAATCAGCCCCAGCATTTT
CDR3: CASRITQDSNQPQHF

D: .
length: 15
V: TRBV29-1
size: once
J: TRBJ2-7
DNA: TGCAGCGTTGAAGATGCGGGCTCGAGCTCCTACGAGCAGTACTTC
CDR3: CSVEDAGSSSYEQYF

D: .
length: 16
V: TRBV20-1
size: .
J: TRBJ1-5
DNA: TGCAGTGCAGGCGACAGCGGGACACATAGCAATCAGCCCCAGCATTTT
CDR3: CSAGDSGTHSNQPQHF

D: .
length: 16
V: TRBV2
size: .
J: TRBJ2-7
DNA: TGTGCCAGCTTTCTGGACTATTCGGATGTCTCCTACGAGCAGTACTTC
CDR3: CASFLDYSDVSYEQYF

D: .
length: 13
V: TRBV7-7
size: medium-sized
J: TRBJ2-5
DNA: TGTGCTAGCAGCTTAGAAGGGCAGGAGACCCAGTACTTC
CDR3: CASSLEGQETQYF

D: .
length: 14
V: TRBV6-5
size: .
J: TRBJ1-5
DNA: TGTGCCAGCAGTTACTCAGCGACAGGTCTACCCCAGCATTTT
CDR3: CASSYSATGLPQHF

D: TRBD1
length: 16
V: TRBV11-1
size: .
J: TRBJ1-4
DNA: TGTGCCAGCAGCTTAGACGGGACAGCCAATAATGAAAAACTGTTTTTT
CDR3: CASSLDGTANNEKLFF

D: .
length: 16
V: TRBV11-3
size: many
J: TRBJ2-3
DNA: TGTGCCAGCAGCCTCGGGCTTTCCCAACAGTCAGATACGCAGTATTTT
CDR3: CASSLGLSQQSDTQYF

D: .
length: 16
V: TRBV24-1
size: many
J: TRBJ2-2
DNA: TGTGCCACCAGTGATTTGCAGGGATCCTTTACCGGGGAGCTGTTTTTT
CDR3: CATSDLQGSFTGELFF

D: .
length: 16
V: TRBV25-1
size: once
J: TRBJ2-3
DNA: TGTGCCAGCAGTGCTAGGCCAGCGGACCGCTGGGATACGCAGTATTTT
CDR3: CASSARPADRWDTQYF

D: TRBD2
length: 16
V: TRBV2
size: .
J: TRBJ2-4
DNA: TGTGCCAGCATGCGGGGGACCCTTACTAGCCAAAACATTCAGTACTTC
CDR3: CASMRGTLTSQNIQYF

D: .
length: 14
V: TRBV9
size: .
J: TRBJ1-2
DNA: TGTGCCAGCAGCGTTAGCGGAAGCTCCTATGGCTACACCTTC
CDR3: CASSVSGSSYGYTF

D: .
length: 8
V: TRBV2
size: many
J: TRBJ1-1
DNA: TGTGCCAGCGACCGAGCTTTCTTT
CDR3: CASDRAFF

D: TRBD2
length: 14
V: TRBV2
size: medium-sized
J: TRBJ2-5
DNA: TGTGCCAGCAGTGACTTAGCGGGAGTCGAGACCCAGTACTTC
CDR3: CASSDLAGVETQYF

D: .
length: 15
V: TRBV6-5
size: many
J: TRBJ1-2
DNA: TGTGCCAGCAGTTACTCAGAGGCGCAATCCTATGGCTACACCTTC
CDR3: CASSYSEAQSYGYTF

D: .
length: 14
V: TRBV5-1
size: once
J: TRBJ1-6
DNA: TGCGCCAGCAGCCCGGCGGAGGGCCGGTCACCCCTCCACTTT
CDR3: CASSPAEGRSPLHF

D: TRBD2
length: 11
V: TRBV19
size: .
J: TRBJ2-7
DNA: TGTGCCACACTAGCGGGAGCCGAGCAGTACTTC
CDR3: CATLAGAEQYF